This passage covers 24 T cell receptor beta chains from one sample sequenced in a study of blood T cell repertoires in COVID-19. TCRdb's copy holds only in-frame clones and misses some; the assay was immunoSEQ multiplex PCR. The sample consists of some 300,000 clones, less than 90% of them appearing once. Sequencing was performed on PBMCs or T cells enriched from blood (not recorded which). Every receptor here comes from a woman aged 30 to 39 who had recovered from COVID-19.

This clone was counted a single time. The chain has TRBV5-6 and TRBJ1-5; 7 positions match TRBD1. Per the germline V gene, CDR1 is SGHDT and CDR2 is YYEEEE. V gave up 4 bases and J gave up 2 bases; unmatched junction bases: 6. The CDR3 has 15 residues. CDR3: CASSAGGTGNQPQHF. CDR3 nucleotide sequence: TGTGCCAGCAGCGCGGGCGGGACAGGCAATCAGCCCCAGCATTTT.

V gene TRBV7-2 combines with J gene TRBJ2-5; 8 nucleotides align to TRBD2. The germline CDR1 and CDR2 sequences are SGHTA and FQGNSA. CDR3 length: 16 amino acids. V gave up 3 bases and J gave up 4 bases; unmatched junction bases: 10. The chain's CDR3 is CASSFQAGAFGETQYF. In DNA, the CDR3 is TGTGCCAGCAGCTTTCAAGCGGGGGCCTTCGGAGAGACCCAGTACTTC.

V and J are TRBV2 and TRBJ1-5; 7 positions agree with TRBD1. The CDR3 runs to 13 residues. The V and J ends lost 6 bases and 5 bases, in that order; junction bases with no gene match: 4. Germline V gene sequence: CDR1 SNHLY, CDR2 FYNNEI. CDR3 bases: TGTGCCAGCAGCGACAGGGAAGATCAGCCCCAGCATTTT. This translates into CASSDREDQPQHF.

This chain connects TRBV9 to TRBJ2-7; TRBD1 aligns across 8 bases. The CDR3 extends over 14 amino acids. Germline values: CDR1 SGDLS, CDR2 YYNGEE. V lost 3 bases, J lost 3 bases, and 5 bases stayed unmatched. Written as DNA, the CDR3 is TGTGCCAGCAGCGCAGGACAGGGTTACTACGAGCAGTACTTC. The encoded protein is CASSAGQGYYEQYF.

This chain connects TRBV19 to TRBJ1-5; 7 nucleotides align to TRBD1. Germline V gene data show CDR1 as LNHDA and CDR2 as SQIVND (reference sequence). Losses at the gene ends were 6 bases for V and 4 bases for J; bases not matched to a gene: 9. There are 15 residues in the CDR3. The CDR3 DNA follows: TGTGCCAGTAGCCTTAACGGACAGGCTAATCAGCCCCAGCATTTT. Translated: CASSLNGQANQPQHF.

V usage is TRBV6-2 or TRBV6-3 and J usage is TRBJ2-1, with 7 positions matching TRBD1. V shed 5 bases and J 0 bases; nucleotides not matched to a gene: 7. The CDR3 loop spans 16 amino acids. Germline CDR1 MNHEY, CDR2 SVGEGT. CDR3 nucleotides: TGTGCCAGCAGTCACCCACAGGGGACCTCCTACAATGAGCAGTTCTTC. Translation: CASSHPQGTSYNEQFF.

This chain uses TRBV28 with TRBJ1-2; D not resolved. The CDR3 consists of 14 residues. CDR1 is MDHEN, CDR2 SYDVKM, per germline. V lost 6 bases to trimming and J lost 4 bases, with 15 bases between them. CDR3: CASSSEGVGYGYTF. The CDR3 DNA sequence: TGTGCCAGCAGCAGCGAGGGCGTAGGCTATGGCTACACCTTC.

The chain carries TRBV29-1 and TRBJ1-4; 7 positions match TRBD1. CDR1 and CDR2 from the germline V gene are SQVTM and ANQGSEA. The CDR3 runs 16 residues. After removal of 6 bases from V and 3 bases from J, the junction contained 13 bases not matched to a gene. CDR3 residues: CSVIQGTGTANEKLFF. The CDR3 DNA reads TGCAGCGTCATACAGGGGACCGGGACGGCTAATGAAAAACTGTTTTTT.

J is TRBJ2-7 and V is TRBV15, with D possibly being TRBD1 (6 bases). Looked up from germline, CDR1 is LNHNV and CDR2 is YYDKDF (reference sequence). The V end was cut by 2 bases, the J end by 2 bases, with 13 bases between. This CDR3 is built from 15 residues. The CDR3: CATSRPPRGAYEQYF. The CDR3 region has the DNA TGTGCCACCAGCAGACCCCCCAGGGGCGCCTACGAGCAGTACTTC.

This clone has only one observation. The gene calls are TRBV20-1 and TRBJ1-1, with no clear D. CDR3 length equals 11 residues. Germline lookup yields CDR1 DFQATT and CDR2 SNEGSKA (reference sequence). Trimming cost V 6 bases and J 6 bases, with 11 bases left between them. The CDR3 is CSAPGLAEAFF. The CDR3 nucleotides are TGCAGTGCACCCGGGTTAGCTGAAGCTTTCTTT.

The V call is TRBV13, the J call TRBJ2-3; 8 nucleotides align to TRBD2. Germline CDR1 is PRHDT and CDR2 is FYEKMQ (reference sequence). V gave up 5 bases and J gave up 0 bases; unmatched junction bases: 4. The CDR3 is 15 amino acids. CDR3 loop: CASSPGGPSTDTQYF. CDR3 nucleotides: TGTGCCAGCAGCCCGGGGGGGCCTAGCACAGATACGCAGTATTTT.

The V call is TRBV2, the J call TRBJ1-4; possible D gene TRBD1, 5 bases. V lost 7 bases and J lost 5, with 20 bases in between. Germline CDR1 is SNHLY and CDR2 is FYNNEI. The CDR3 contains 16 residues. The CDR3 DNA reads as TGTGCCAGCACCCTTTCCCCGGGAGGGGTAAATGAAAAACTGTTTTTT. Translating gives CASTLSPGGVNEKLFF.

V and J are TRBV19 and TRBJ2-2; 9 bases align to TRBD1. The junction had 22 bases not matched to a gene; V was cut back by 7 bases and J by 1 base. CDR1 and CDR2 (germline): LNHDA, SQIVND (reference sequence). CDR3 length: 21 residues. CDR3 in DNA: TGTGCCAGTACCCTCGAAATTACCGGGACAGGGTCCACAAAGAACACCGGGGAGCTGTTTTTT. Protein: CASTLEITGTGSTKNTGELFF. Based on the CDR3 plus reference TRBV19 and TRBJ2-2, the full variable domain is DGGITQSPKYLFRKEGQNVTLSCEQNLNHDAMYWYRQDPGQGLRLIYYSQIVNDFQKGDIAEGYSVSREKKESFPLTVTSAQKNPTAFYLCASTLEITGTGSTKNTGELFFGEGSRLTVL.

This chain connects TRBV6-5 to TRBJ2-1; 11 bases match TRBD2. This CDR3 spans 15 amino acids. Trimming removed 6 bases from V and 6 bases from J; junction bases left unmatched: 7. The V gene's germline CDR1 is MNHEY and CDR2 SVGAGI. The CDR3 DNA reads as TGTGCCAGCAGAGGGGGGACTAGCGGACTCAATGAGCAGTTCTTC. Translated, it gives CASRGGTSGLNEQFF.

This chain joins TRBV7-2 and TRBJ2-3; 8 positions agree with TRBD2. Germline V gene sequence: CDR1 SGHTA, CDR2 FQGNSA. V was pared by 1 base and J by 2 bases, with 8 bases of the junction left unmatched. The CDR3 contains 17 residues. For the CDR3, the DNA is TGTGCCAGCAGCTTAGAGGTTGCGGGGGGCCCCACAGATACGCAGTATTTT. Protein: CASSLEVAGGPTDTQYF.

The rearrangement links TRBV30 to TRBJ1-2; D unclear. The germline V gene encodes CDR1 GTSNPN and CDR2 SVGIG (reference sequence). Trimming removed 1 base at V and 8 bases at J, with 11 bases between. The CDR3 consists of 12 residues. The CDR3 sequence: CAWSGGSRGYTF. CDR3 DNA: TGTGCCTGGAGTGGCGGTTCTCGAGGCTACACCTTC.

This clone was recorded a few times. V gene TRBV3-1 (or the pseudogene TRBV3-2) combines with J gene TRBJ1-3, with a tentative D call TRBD1 (5 bases). The V end was cut by 4 bases, the J end by 9 bases, with 13 bases between. The CDR3 sequence is 13 residues long. Germline V gives CDR1 LGHDT, CDR2 YNNKEL (reference sequence). In DNA form, the CDR3 reads TGTGCCAGCAGCCTAGGGCAGGGCACCACCATATATTTT. Translation gives CASSLGQGTTIYF.

V and J are TRBV11-3 and TRBJ2-5, with 10 bases that match TRBD1. Germline V gives CDR1 SGHNT, CDR2 YENEEA. Trimming removed 1 base from V and 4 bases from J; junction bases left unmatched: 9. The CDR3 extends over 17 amino acids. CDR3 bases: TGTGCCAGCAGCTTAGTAGGACCCGGACAGGGGGGAGAGACCCAGTACTTC. This translates into CASSLVGPGQGGETQYF. The full variable domain, rest sourced from reference TRBV11-3 and TRBJ2-5, is EAGVVQSPRYKIIEKKQPVAFWCNPISGHNTLYWYLQNLGQGPELLIRYENEEAVDDSQLPKDRFSAERLKGVDSTLKIQPAELGDSAVYLCASSLVGPGQGGETQYFGPGTRLLVL.

The chain has TRBV19 and TRBJ2-7, with 9 positions matching TRBD1. In germline, CDR1 is LNHDA, CDR2 SQIVND (reference sequence). J lost 3 bases, V lost 4 bases, and 4 bases had no gene match. The CDR3 has 14 residues. In DNA form, the CDR3 reads TGTGCCAGTAGTACCAGGACAGGGGACTACGAGCAGTACTTC. This gives the protein CASSTRTGDYEQYF.

V gene TRBV5-1 combines with J gene TRBJ1-2; the match to TRBD1 covers 8 bases. CDR3 length: 15 residues. In germline, CDR1 is SGHRS, CDR2 YFSETQ. V was pared by 0 bases and J by 6 bases, with 7 bases of the junction left unmatched. This CDR3 is CASSLALRTGNGYTF. The CDR3 nucleotides read TGCGCCAGCAGCTTGGCCTTGCGGACAGGGAATGGCTACACCTTC.

The chain uses TRBV28 and TRBJ2-7, with 7 bases lining up with TRBD1. Trimming removed 4 bases from V and 4 bases from J; junction bases left unmatched: 13. Germline-derived CDR1 and CDR2 are MDHEN and SYDVKM. The CDR3 is 16 amino acids. The DNA of the CDR3 is TGTGCCAGCAGTTACCTCAAGTACAGGGGCGGATACGAGCAGTACTTC. This translates into CASSYLKYRGGYEQYF. The variable domain in full, completed from reference TRBV28 and TRBJ2-7, reads DVKVTQSSRYLVKRTGEKVFLECVQDMDHENMFWYRQDPGLGLRLIYFSYDVKMKEKGDIPEGYSVSREKKERFSLILESASTNQTSMYLCASSYLKYRGGYEQYFGPGTRLTVT.

This clone was recorded once. This chain links TRBV9 with TRBJ2-7; D is perhaps TRBD2 (7 bases). The V end was cut by 0 bases, the J end by 0 bases, with 10 bases between. CDR3 length: 15 residues. Germline CDR1 reads SGDLS; CDR2 reads YYNGEE. CDR3 nucleotides: TGTGCCAGCAGCGTAGCTGGGGGGGCCTCCTACGAGCAGTACTTC. Translating it yields CASSVAGGASYEQYF.

The gene calls are TRBV19 and TRBJ1-3; 9 bases align to TRBD1. The CDR3 totals 15 residues. Germline V gene sequence: CDR1 LNHDA, CDR2 SQIVND (reference sequence). Unmatched junction bases numbered 6, after V lost 9 bases and J lost 0 bases. Here the CDR3 DNA reads TGTGCCAGCGATACAGGGGGCGCCTCTGGAAACACCATATATTTT. This encodes CASDTGGASGNTIYF.

The chain employs TRBV5-1 and TRBJ1-2; 8 bases are shared with TRBD1. V lost 4 bases to trimming and J lost 8 bases; unmatched junction nucleotides: 13. The CDR3 spans 15 residues. Germline CDR1 is SGHRS and CDR2 is YFSETQ. The CDR3 sequence is CASSRLGQGGPGYTF. The CDR3 DNA sequence: TGCGCCAGCAGCCGACTCGGACAGGGAGGTCCAGGCTACACCTTC.